This TCR beta chain derives from a study of blood T cell repertoires in COVID-19. Whole-study context: COVID-19 samples collected from the United States, Italy and Spain covered acute and convalescent phases.

Participants had their cohort set by participant-reported clinical history. After removal of 5 bases from V and 0 bases from J, the junction contained 2 bases not matched to a gene. CDR3 length: 14 residues. Germline loops: CDR1 SGHTA, CDR2 FQGNSA. In the original processing: Reference gene primers were amplified, and this amplification served to estimate nucleated cell counts. Sequencing was performed with immunoSEQ multiplex PCR; in TCRdb, only in-frame clones are kept and a portion is missing. V, J and clone size are those of that table, while D and trimming were read from the DNA. In the table there are 250,000 to 300,000 clones, approximately 91% of which are singletons.

The rearrangement links TRBV7-2 to TRBJ2-3; 7 nucleotides match TRBD1. The sequenced material came from PBMCs or T cells enriched from blood (not recorded which). The sequence derives from a woman aged 25 to 39 who had recovered from COVID-19. The CDR3 sequence: CASSQDRSTDTQYF. The CDR3 DNA reads as TGTGCCAGCAGCCAGGACAGGAGCACAGATACGCAGTATTTT.